A single TCR beta chain is shown here with its context. What antigen it recognizes has not been identified. No much larger clone is present one base from it, and per-base qualities are unavailable. The data are from a study of control samples from healthy donors and cancer patients (dated by TCRdb to 2020 to 2021). Preparation of the library involved the immunoSEQ multiplex PCR assay. TCRdb limited this immuneACCESS table to in-frame rearrangements with V and J called. A share of clones is missing; checked studies link under half to unresolved V genes, and the rest is unexplained. In this sample the table shows 75,000 to 95,000 clones, roughly 88% of which occur a single time. Around 5.4% of the sample comes from the top ten. The CDR3 runs 12 amino acids, cysteine and phenylalanine included. The only DNA kept is the CDR3, 36 bases in frame from the first base. The trim is 4 bases for V and 3 bases for J, with a gap of 6 bases between the germline ends. CDR1 MNHEY and CDR2 SVGAGI are derived from the germline V gene.

The sequence was collected from a woman aged 45-65 years in good health. Rearrangement joined TRBV6-5 to TRBJ1-2; confidence is insufficient to name the D gene. Input material: blood. Here the CDR3 is given as CASSSVYYGYTF. The DNA sequence is given as TGTGCCAGCAGTTCCGTTTACTATGGCTACACCTTC.